This T cell receptor (beta chain) emerged from a study of cytomegalovirus exposure and HLA in healthy donors (dated by TCRdb to about 2017). Regarding the study in general: An earlier analysis of roughly 500 of the donors reported about 260 Gb of sequence data and about 120 million unique TCR beta sequences obtained from around 170 million T cells. An early release that covered around 590 HLA-typed donors contained about 300 gigabases of sequencing data and 80 million or so unique TCR sequences. Among the approximately 400 genotyped donors, approximately 81% belonged to the genetic ancestry cluster associated with self-reported Caucasian donors. The study aimed to test whether cataloging public T cell receptors could reveal signatures of past pathogen exposure. Using immunosequencing, the study profiled T cell repertoires from about 620 subjects and related those repertoires to cytomegalovirus serostatus. A separate validation cohort of roughly 110 different subjects was used in addition to the 666-subject first cohort. To predict cytomegalovirus infection status, the study brought together high-throughput TCR immunosequencing, statistical association of individual TCRs with disease status, and machine learning. To study patterns of TCR occurrence, a later analysis re-analyzed previously published TCR beta repertoires from more than 550 donors and added high-resolution HLA genotyping. Rather than using new phenotypic data, the later analysis identified candidate immune exposures from TCR beta sequences and from how often those sequences occurred across donors. In an earlier analysis of 550 to 700 of the donors, high-throughput TCR beta sequencing was used to judge whether each TCR beta V gene segment behaved as functional or pseudogenic. Alongside the repertoire data, information on donor age, sex, ethnicity and CMV serostatus was compiled. In a later genetic analysis, genome-wide SNP genotypes for about 60% of the 666 donors were used, and that subset was treated as a discovery cohort. Every discovery cohort repertoire had been produced on one sequencing platform. Both class I and class II loci were covered by HLA typing, at four-digit resolution. The number of typed donors differed by locus: about 629-630 for A, B, C, DRB1 and DQB1; roughly 510 for DQA1; fewer than 610 for DPA1; and some 450 for DPB1. Because of strong linkage in the cohort, roughly 5 DR-DQ haplotypes were treated as single units for association and clustering. Among 398 genotyped donors of the cohort, an average of roughly 240,000 unique TCR beta nucleotide sequences were sequenced per donor, around 18% of them non-productive. Beyond this particular receptor, the publication reports: A later genetic analysis associated a missense DCLRE1C variant with V-gene and J-gene trimming of TCR beta chains, and an independent cohort replicated the association. A cluster of highly shared sequence variants was judged likely to represent a technical artifact of the sequencing pipeline. A later genetic analysis reported fewer N-insertions in productive TCRs among donors in an Asian-associated ancestry cluster than the 666-donor mean. In an earlier analysis of 587 of the donors, most TCR beta V segments appeared in productive rearrangements about 87% or about 30% of the time, broadly matching IMGT annotations. The classifier was reported to diagnose cytomegalovirus status with high specificity and sensitivity in both the original cohort and the validation cohort. Correlated functional status among segregating V segments might reflect linkage disequilibrium, but an unknown experimental factor could not be ruled out. A further reported finding was that TCR beta sequences accurately predicted the HLA-A and HLA-B alleles for most subjects in the first cohort. Because counts were too low, roughly 16 rarely observed V segments, including chromosome 9 orphons, were left out of the earlier analysis of some 600 of the donors. Sequencing depth was assumed to be roughly uniform across donors in the presence/absence analyses, though that assumption may not hold. In vitro tests confirmed that a few of the cytomegalovirus-associated TCR beta chains recognize cytomegalovirus antigens. The study gave a list of roughly 150 TCR beta chains associated with cytomegalovirus. HLA typing was unavailable for some donors at each locus, so association tests used only the typed subset. CMV serostatus was the only immune exposure information available for the cohort. The 87-base-pair reads could not distinguish some IMGT-functional V segments, including TRBV6-2 and TRBV6-3, so those segments were excluded. A later analysis reported that several top co-occurrence clusters appeared linked to parvovirus B19, influenza, CMV and Epstein-Barr virus. Assigning TCR associations to individual alleles was difficult when HLA alleles, especially DR and DQ, strongly co-occurred. The authors suggested that the approach could potentially be extended to other disease states and immunological phenotypes. The cohort was sequenced for TCR beta chains only, and without alpha or paired-chain data the features that could be detected were limited. Most TCR sequences were seen in very few donors, while some public TCRs were found in many individuals. A later analysis found that TCR association rates varied across HLA loci, with DRB1 alleles showing the most associated TCRs and HLA-C alleles the fewest. A later analysis found that most CMV-associated TCR beta chains appeared HLA-restricted, with HLA associations seemingly driven largely by CMV exposure. In a later analysis, HLA-associated TCR beta chains showed more clonal expansion and lower generation probabilities than non-associated chains that were equally common. In a later analysis, some 18,000 TCR beta sequences were associated with specific HLA alleles at a false discovery rate of 0.05.

CDR1 and CDR2 (MNHEY, SVGAGI) derive from the germline V gene. Here V drops 5 bases and J drops 3 bases, and the junction holds 2 bases not matched to any gene. Spanning cysteine to phenylalanine, the CDR3 consists of 13 amino acids. Kept here is only the CDR3 DNA, which spans 39 bases and is read in frame from base 1. To prepare the library, the immunoSEQ multiplex PCR assay was applied. For the multiplex PCR, a mixture combining 60 forward primers for TCR Vbeta segments and 13 reverse primers for TCR Jbeta segments was used. The CDR3 region of rearranged TCR beta genes was amplified from genomic DNA by a multiplex PCR assay. The amplified TCR beta libraries were sequenced on the Illumina HiSeq System as 87-base-pair reads. Turning to the authors' computational methods: In a later analysis, tens of millions of unique TCR beta chains were counted across the 650 to 750 repertoires, and roughly 9.9 million of these chains were shared by at least two donors. Raw reads were error-corrected and collapsed into unique sequences with a nearest-neighbor algorithm that merged closely related sequences to remove PCR and sequencing errors. CDR3 sequences were aligned to IMGT reference sequences to assign V, D and J gene segments. For a sequence to be retained, a match of at least six nucleotides was required to both a V gene segment and a J gene segment. A rearrangement was called productive if the CDR3 had no stop codons and remained in frame with V and J, and every other rearrangement was called non-productive. CDR3 was defined by IMGT convention, running from the second conserved V-encoded cysteine to the conserved J-encoded phenylalanine. The earlier analysis of some 600 of the donors excluded sequences that lacked an unambiguous match to a single V gene segment. An earlier analysis of 587 of the donors called V segments functional above 56.7% productive rearrangements and segregating when the between-donor standard deviation exceeded 5%. A statistical classification framework was developed to diagnose cytomegalovirus status using the catalog of TCR beta chain sequences. In a later analysis, V and J genes were assigned by comparing TCR nucleotide sequences against IMGT/GENE-DB human TR gene sequences. Using the TCRdist pipeline, a later analysis assigned CDR3 sequences along with most-parsimonious VDJ recombination scenarios. In a later analysis, every TCR beta chain was defined by the combination of its CDR3 amino acid sequence and its V-gene family, and reads without a unique V-gene family were dropped. To address suspected cross-contamination and a sequencing artifact, a later analysis removed some 620 highly shared, low-generation-probability nucleotide sequences. A later analysis calculated a clonal expansion index for each public chain from normalized within-repertoire ranks of inferred template counts. In a later analysis, generation probabilities were computed using a VDJ recombination model fitted to out-of-frame rearrangements, and the results were checked against IGoR. A later analysis scored TCR-TCR, TCR-HLA and TCR-CMV co-occurrence with hypergeometric tests, applying a repertoire-size bias correction to TCR pairs. To estimate false discovery rates, a later analysis permuted the HLA or CMV assignments 20 times. In a later analysis, co-occurring TCRs were grouped with DBSCAN, and TCRdist sequence similarity was added when clustering was performed within HLA-allele-positive subsets. Repertoires with fewer than 30,000 or more than 120,000 public chains, plus five repertoires with anomalous nucleotide sharing, were excluded from co-occurrence clustering. The table was pulled from immuneACCESS by TCRdb, which kept in-frame rearrangements only. Such tables lose some clones; where checked, under half of the loss comes from unresolved V genes, and the rest has no known cause. That table furnishes V, J and clone size, whereas the DNA furnished D and trimming. The sample includes 150,000 to 200,000 clones, with about 72% observed a single time. The leading ten clones occupy about 1.6% of the sample.

The cohort was made up of around 720 healthy bone marrow donors. At the time of sampling, all cohort members were nominally healthy, though unrecorded immune exposures were likely present. The donor was CMV seronegative and was included in the group of 352 seronegative cohort members. Every donor gave a peripheral blood sample, and the peripheral blood mononuclear cells from that sample were used for TCR beta sequencing. The Qiagen DNeasy Blood Extraction Kit was used to extract genomic DNA from the blood cell samples. To note about this clone: Its antigen is still unknown. No much larger clone exists at a distance of one base, and base qualities are not known.

The sample taken for sequencing was PBMCs. The chain joins TRBV6-5 to TRBJ1-2, with TRBD1 matching 8 junction bases. This sequence originates from a girl under 18 in good health and CMV-seronegative. CDR3 protein: CASSLQGDYGYTF. The DNA reads TGTGCCAGCAGTCTACAGGGGGACTATGGCTACACCTTC.